Below, 29 T cell receptor beta chains from the same sample are listed, as sequenced in a study of OX40 agonist ivuxolimab in advanced cancers. Library prep was done by the immunoSEQ multiplex PCR assay. Not all clones reach the TCRdb copy of this immuneACCESS table, which keeps in-frame sequences only. Checked studies attribute under half of the gap to unresolved V genes and leave the rest unexplained. The sample table contains 65,000 to 85,000 clones; only one count was recorded for about 81% of them. The ten largest make up approximately 2.6% of the sample. The sample in question was CD4+ or CD8+ T cells sorted from blood, obtained in a trial of the OX40 agonist ivuxolimab. These receptors all come from an adult with an advanced solid tumor such as melanoma, head and neck, liver or kidney cancer.

The chain employs TRBV15 and TRBJ1-1; no reliable D call. Germline CDR1 and CDR2: LNHNV and YYDKDF (reference sequence). V was pared by 5 bases and J by 0 bases, with 10 bases between. The CDR3 loop spans 14 amino acids. This CDR3 is CATSVPRMNTEAFF. The CDR3 region has the DNA TGTGCCACCAGCGTACCGAGAATGAACACTGAAGCTTTCTTT.

V usage is TRBV19 and J usage is TRBJ1-2, with 10 bases that match TRBD1. The V and J ends lost 5 bases and 7 bases, in that order; junction bases with no gene match: 10. The CDR3 loop spans 15 amino acids. CDR1 and CDR2 from the germline V gene are LNHDA and SQIVND (reference sequence). CDR3 protein: CASSPLPGTGAGYTF. The CDR3 DNA sequence: TGTGCCAGTAGTCCGTTGCCCGGGACAGGGGCTGGCTACACCTTC.

This rearrangement joins TRBV5-4 to TRBJ2-1; maybe TRBD1 (5 bases). V was pared by 0 bases and J by 0 bases, with 13 bases between. Germline assignment: CDR1 SGHNT and CDR2 YYREEE (reference sequence). This CDR3 has 17 residues. The CDR3 protein is CASSLVSGSGSYNEQFF. The CDR3 DNA sequence: TGTGCCAGCAGCTTGGTATCAGGGTCGGGCTCCTACAATGAGCAGTTCTTC.

The genes are TRBV6-5 and TRBJ1-2; D might be TRBD1 (5 bases). Trimming cost V 5 bases and J 4 bases, with 14 bases left between them. The V gene's germline CDR1 is MNHEY and CDR2 SVGAGI. The CDR3 length is 14 residues. The CDR3 coding sequence is TGTGCCAGCAGTCGACGGGGGGACCTCTATGGCTACACCTTC. Amino acids: CASSRRGDLYGYTF.

This chain connects TRBV5-4 to TRBJ2-2; D tentatively reads TRBD1 or TRBD2 (5 bases each). Germline CDR1 SGHNT, CDR2 YYREEE (reference sequence). CDR3 length: 15 amino acids. V lost 4 bases, J lost 6 bases, and 16 bases lay in between. The chain's CDR3 is CASSQGPTVPGELFF. For the CDR3, the DNA is TGTGCCAGCAGCCAGGGACCAACAGTTCCCGGGGAGCTGTTTTTT.

The CDR3 nucleotides read TGTGCCACCTCGGTGACTAGCGGGTCGGGTGAGCAGTTCTTC. Protein product: CATSVTSGSGEQFF. This chain uses TRBV11-2 with TRBJ2-1; 10 nucleotides match TRBD2. CDR1 and CDR2 (germline): SGHAT, FQNNGV. The CDR3 loop spans 14 amino acids. V shed 10 bases and J 9 bases; nucleotides not matched to a gene: 12.

This chain links TRBV9 with TRBJ1-3; D uncertain. V was shortened by 0 bases and J by 0 bases, with 7 bases between the two germline ends. In germline, CDR1 is SGDLS, CDR2 YYNGEE. The CDR3 extends over 15 amino acids. This CDR3 reads CASSVDSHSGNTIYF. The CDR3 DNA is TGTGCCAGCAGCGTAGACAGCCACTCTGGAAACACCATATATTTT.

The chain has TRBV2 and TRBJ1-2, with D hard to call. CDR3 length: 12 residues. Germline CDR1 SNHLY, CDR2 FYNNEI. V was cut by 6 bases and J by 3 bases, with 8 bases left in between. The CDR3 loop is CASRRSDYGYTF. The CDR3 nucleotides are TGTGCCAGCAGGCGGAGTGACTATGGCTACACCTTC.

The DNA for the CDR3 is TGTGCCATCACTACCGGGACACTAATTGGAAACACTGAAGCTTTCTTT. Residues: CAITTGTLIGNTEAFF. This rearrangement joins TRBV10-3 to TRBJ1-1; perhaps TRBD1 as D (6 bases). The germline CDR1 and CDR2 sequences are ENHRY and SYGVKD. The CDR3 length is 16 residues. V lost 7 bases and J lost 2, with 20 bases in between.

V and J are TRBV5-6 and TRBJ2-3, with 8 nucleotides matching TRBD1. The germline gives CDR1 SGHDT, CDR2 YYEEEE. J lost 2 bases, V lost 4 bases, and 9 bases had no gene match. CDR3 size: 16 residues. The DNA of the CDR3 is TGTGCCAGCAGCGCCCACTCGACAGGGGACACAGATACGCAGTATTTT. Protein sequence: CASSAHSTGDTDTQYF.

This chain connects TRBV19 to TRBJ2-7; 7 nucleotides line up with TRBD1. There are 15 residues in the CDR3. V lost 4 bases and J lost 0; bases outside the gene matches: 6. Germline CDR1 and CDR2: LNHDA and SQIVND (reference sequence). CDR3 coding DNA: TGTGCCAGTAGTACTCGAGGGACAGTCTCCTACGAGCAGTACTTC. Amino acids: CASSTRGTVSYEQYF.

The chain joins TRBV4-1 to TRBJ1-1; TRBD1 agrees at 10 bases. The CDR3 extends over 19 amino acids. Trimming took 3 bases from V and 4 from J; bases not matched to a gene: 17. The V gene's germline CDR1 is MGHRA and CDR2 YSYEKL. CDR3 region: CASSHQDARLGQGGTEAFF. CDR3 in DNA: TGCGCCAGCAGCCACCAAGACGCCCGTCTAGGACAGGGGGGCACTGAAGCTTTCTTT.

This chain connects TRBV7-8 to TRBJ1-1; D uncertain. Germline-derived CDR1 and CDR2 are SGHVS and FQNEAQ. This CDR3 comprises 12 residues. Trimming took 8 bases from V and 1 from J, leaving 8 bases between them. The CDR3 region is CASFHGNTEAFF. The CDR3 region has the DNA TGTGCCAGCTTCCACGGGAACACTGAAGCTTTCTTT.

The chain has TRBV28 and TRBJ1-6; a weak D match, TRBD1 (5 bases). CDR1 is MDHEN, CDR2 SYDVKM, per germline. V lost 6 bases and J lost 3, with 12 bases in between. The CDR3 totals 15 residues. The CDR3 spells CASRTGGGYNSPLHF. In DNA, the CDR3 is TGTGCCAGCAGGACTGGCGGGGGCTATAATTCACCCCTCCACTTT.

This chain links TRBV5-4 with TRBJ2-6; 12 bases match TRBD2. The CDR3 has 18 amino acids. Germline V CDR1 and CDR2: SGHNT, YYREEE (reference sequence). J gave up 2 bases and V 0 bases, and 3 bases lay outside the gene matches. The CDR3 coding sequence is TGTGCCAGCAGCTTGGGACTAGCGGGAGTAACTGGGGCCAACGTCCTGACTTTC. It translates to CASSLGLAGVTGANVLTF.

This clone appeared once. The chain carries TRBV9 and TRBJ2-3, with 13 bases that match TRBD2. Trimming removed 4 bases from V and 5 bases from J; junction bases left unmatched: 10. The length of the CDR3 is 17 residues. Per germline, CDR1 SGDLS and CDR2 YYNGEE. The CDR3 nucleotides are TGTGCCAGCAGCCCAACGCCGGGACTAGCGGGACTAGATACGCAGTATTTT. Translation gives CASSPTPGLAGLDTQYF.

This clone showed up just once. The rearrangement uses TRBV7-2 and TRBJ2-2, with D possibly being TRBD1 or TRBD2 (5 bases each). The germline V gene encodes CDR1 SGHTA and CDR2 FQGNSA. V shed 5 bases and J shed 0 bases, with 10 bases lying between them. CDR3 length equals 15 residues. The CDR3 coding sequence is TGTGCCAGCAGCCCGCTGGGACCGAACACCGGGGAGCTGTTTTTT. Residues: CASSPLGPNTGELFF.

The V call is TRBV11-2, the J call TRBJ1-4; D may be TRBD1 (5 bases). CDR3 length: 12 residues. Germline V gene data show CDR1 as SGHAT and CDR2 as FQNNGV. V dropped 7 bases and J dropped 5 bases, with 8 bases sitting between them. CDR3 protein: CASTHRNEKLFF. For the CDR3, the DNA is TGTGCCAGCACCCACAGGAATGAAAAACTGTTTTTT.

The chain couples TRBV21-1 to TRBJ2-7. TRBV21-1 is given as a pseudogene. The CDR3 has 15 residues. The CDR3 DNA reads as TGTGCCAGCATCAGGCAGCTAATCCAAGGAGACGAGCAGTACTTC. Encoded protein: CASIRQLIQGDEQYF.

This chain connects TRBV7-9 to TRBJ2-6; 8 bases align to TRBD1. Germline V gives CDR1 SEHNR, CDR2 FQNEAQ (reference sequence). The CDR3 is made up of 16 amino acids. The ends lost 10 bases at V and 0 bases at J; junction bases unmatched: 8. CDR3 sequence: CATVLGQASGANVLTF. The CDR3 region has the DNA TGTGCCACCGTACTGGGACAGGCCTCTGGGGCCAACGTCCTGACTTTC.

This clone was seen a few times. The sample holds other DNA sequences that translate to the same CDR3. This chain joins TRBV18 and TRBJ1-1; TRBD1 matches at 7 bases. There are 15 residues in the CDR3. V trimming: 3 bases; J trimming: 5 bases; junction bases outside the gene matches: 9. In germline, CDR1 is KGHSH, CDR2 LQKENI. CDR3 region: CASSPYRGDGTEAFF. Here the CDR3 DNA reads TGTGCCAGCTCACCCTACAGGGGAGATGGGACTGAAGCTTTCTTT.

A few counts support this clone. The chain couples TRBV5-4 to TRBJ1-2; D is possibly TRBD1 (6 bases). This CDR3 is built from 14 residues. CDR1 is SGHNT and CDR2 is YYREEE in the germline V gene (reference sequence). V gave up 4 bases and J gave up 4 bases, with 14 bases separating them. The CDR3 DNA sequence: TGTGCCAGCAGCAGGGAACAGGGAAGCTATGGCTACACCTTC. Its protein product is CASSREQGSYGYTF.

The table lists this clone with a count of one. V usage is TRBV9 and J usage is TRBJ1-2, with TRBD1 matching 10 bases. The CDR3 is 16 amino acids. CDR1 and CDR2 from the germline V gene are SGDLS and YYNGEE. V was clipped by 4 bases and J by 2 bases; unmatched bases: 8. The CDR3 protein is CASSPRTGGPNYGYTF. The CDR3 coding sequence is TGTGCCAGCAGCCCCCGGACAGGGGGACCGAACTATGGCTACACCTTC. The full variable domain, completed using reference TRBV9 and TRBJ1-2, is DSGVTQTPKHLITATGQRVTLRCSPRSGDLSVYWYQQSLDQGLQFLIQYYNGEERAKGNILERFSAQQFPDLHSELNLSSLELGDSALYFCASSPRTGGPNYGYTFGSGTRLTVV.

This rearrangement joins TRBV5-8 to TRBJ2-6, with D hard to call. V shed 1 base and J shed 2 bases, with 10 bases lying between them. Germline-derived CDR1 and CDR2 are SGHTS and YDEGEE. The CDR3 is made up of 16 amino acids. DNA for the CDR3: TGTGCCAGCAGCTTGACACGAAGCGCTGGGGCCAACGTCCTGACTTTC. This translates into CASSLTRSAGANVLTF.

The gene calls are TRBV30 and TRBJ2-7, with TRBD1 as a possible D gene (6 bases). The CDR3 runs 13 residues. CDR1 and CDR2 (germline): GTSNPN, SVGIG (reference sequence). V was pared by 0 bases and J by 4 bases, with 10 bases between. This CDR3 is CAWSVLQGYEQYF. Written as DNA, the CDR3 is TGTGCCTGGAGTGTACTACAGGGTTACGAGCAGTACTTC.

This clone occurred once. The J gene is TRBJ2-5, the V gene TRBV28, with 13 bases aligning to TRBD2. With 7 bases clipped from V and 5 bases from J, the junction kept 7 bases outside the gene matches. Germline CDR1 and CDR2: MDHEN and SYDVKM. The CDR3 covers 15 residues. The CDR3 here is CASTWTSGSFETQYF. DNA for the CDR3: TGTGCCAGCACCTGGACTAGCGGGAGTTTTGAGACCCAGTACTTC. The entire variable domain, with the rest obtained from reference TRBV28 and TRBJ2-5, is as follows: DVKVTQSSRYLVKRTGEKVFLECVQDMDHENMFWYRQDPGLGLRLIYFSYDVKMKEKGDIPEGYSVSREKKERFSLILESASTNQTSMYLCASTWTSGSFETQYFGPGTRLLVL.

The chain links TRBV12-5 to TRBJ1-1; 10 bases are a match to TRBD1. V was pared by 4 bases and J by 5 bases, with 13 bases of the junction left unmatched. This CDR3 contains 17 residues. Germline-derived CDR1 and CDR2 are LGHNT and FRNRAP. The CDR3 nucleotides read TGTGCTAGTGGTTGGGCGGGACAGGGGTGGATTCGAACTGAAGCTTTCTTT. Its translation is CASGWAGQGWIRTEAFF.

The rearrangement joins TRBV19 to TRBJ1-2; D gene ambiguous. Germline V gives CDR1 LNHDA, CDR2 SQIVND (reference sequence). The germline V and J ends were trimmed by 5 bases and 3 bases, with 16 bases remaining between them. The length of the CDR3 is 15 residues. The CDR3 here is CASSANARRDYGYTF. The DNA of the CDR3 is TGTGCCAGTAGTGCCAACGCCCGACGGGACTATGGCTACACCTTC.

The chain uses TRBV2 and TRBJ2-3; TRBD2 agrees at 13 bases. The trim removed 6 bases at V and 0 bases at J, leaving 6 bases unmatched. Germline V gives CDR1 SNHLY, CDR2 FYNNEI. CDR3 length equals 17 residues. The CDR3 nucleotides read TGTGCCAGCAGAACTAGCGGGAGGGCCAGGAGCACAGATACGCAGTATTTT. Translation gives CASRTSGRARSTDTQYF.